These 32 T cell receptor beta chains originate from one sample sequenced in a study of cytomegalovirus exposure and HLA in healthy donors. This PCR relied on a set of 60 Vbeta primers and 13 Jbeta primers. The data were produced by immunoSEQ multiplex PCR, yet TCRdb's version contains in-frame clones alone and is incomplete. The sample lists over 150,000 clones, 70% to 85% occurring once. The sequencing sample was made of PBMCs. The source of these receptors is a man aged 30 to 39 in good health and CMV-seronegative.

The gene calls are TRBV5-1 and TRBJ2-5, with 8 bases aligning to TRBD1. There are 16 residues in the CDR3. V lost 4 bases to trimming and J lost 5 bases; unmatched junction nucleotides: 13. Germline values: CDR1 SGHRS, CDR2 YFSETQ. Here the CDR3 reads CASSNGTGTAVETQYF. DNA for the CDR3: TGCGCCAGCAGCAACGGGACAGGCACAGCGGTGGAGACCCAGTACTTC.

As for this clone: Germline and junction disagree at one end, which may indicate a read error. The rearrangement uses TRBV19 and TRBJ1-2, with TRBD1 identical over 10 bases. Germline-derived CDR1 and CDR2 are LNHDA and SQIVND (reference sequence). The CDR3 runs to 15 residues. The CDR3 is CASSLRTGGDYGYPF. The DNA for the CDR3 is TGTGCCAGTAGTCTACGGACAGGGGGTGACTATGGCTACCCCTTC.

The V gene is TRBV11-2, the J gene TRBJ2-7; maybe TRBD2 (5 bases). The length of the CDR3 is 13 residues. V lost 5 bases, J lost 6 bases, and 14 bases lay in between. From germline, CDR1 is SGHAT and CDR2 FQNNGV. The chain's CDR3 is CASSEGVRFEQYF. DNA for the CDR3: TGTGCCAGCAGCGAGGGAGTTCGGTTCGAGCAGTACTTC.

The gene calls are TRBV28 and TRBJ1-1; D is undetermined. The V gene lost 2 bases and the J gene lost 6 bases, with 4 bases spanning the gap. The CDR3 loop spans 11 amino acids. The germline CDR1 and CDR2 sequences are MDHEN and SYDVKM. The CDR3, as DNA: TGTGCCAGCAGTTTACTGTCTGAAGCTTTCTTT. Its protein product is CASSLLSEAFF.

J is TRBJ2-5 and V is TRBV7-8, with 7 bases identical to TRBD2. V lost 6 bases to trimming and J lost 1 base; unmatched junction nucleotides: 5. Germline CDR1 and CDR2: SGHVS and FQNEAQ. The CDR3 totals 14 residues. CDR3 DNA sequence: TGTGCCAGCAGGGAAACGGGGGGCCAAGAGACCCAGTACTTC. It encodes CASRETGGQETQYF.

V usage is TRBV6-1 and J usage is TRBJ2-2; 8 bases fit TRBD2. The CDR3 covers 13 residues. V gave up 6 bases and J gave up 7 bases; unmatched junction bases: 4. The germline V gene has CDR1 MNHNS and CDR2 SASEGT. The CDR3 loop is CASRTGGDGELFF. In DNA form, the CDR3 reads TGTGCCAGCAGGACCGGGGGGGACGGGGAGCTGTTTTTT.

The V call is TRBV6-1, the J call TRBJ1-1; 7 nucleotides line up with TRBD1. This CDR3 comprises 14 residues. In germline, CDR1 is MNHNS, CDR2 SASEGT. Trimming cost V 7 bases and J 8 bases; bases outside gene matches: 13. CDR3 nucleotide sequence: TGTGCCAGCAATCCTTCACAGGGGCGCCGGGAAGCTTTCTTT. It encodes CASNPSQGRREAFF.

This clone was seen a few times. The gene calls are TRBV28 and TRBJ1-5; D gene uncertain. Germline V CDR1 and CDR2: MDHEN, SYDVKM. CDR3 length: 12 residues. Trimming removed 4 bases at V and 7 bases at J, with 8 bases between. The CDR3 bases are TGTGCCAGCAGTTCGGCGGTCCAGCCCCAGCATTTT. Its protein product is CASSSAVQPQHF.

The genes are TRBV9 and TRBJ2-3; D remains unclear. The CDR3 has 13 amino acids. Germline V gene lookup returns CDR1 SGDLS and CDR2 YYNGEE. Between the trimmed V and J ends, which lost 0 bases and 9 bases, there was a span of 11 bases. In DNA form, the CDR3 reads TGTGCCAGCAGCGTAGAAGGTCCCGGGACGCAGTATTTT. Its protein product is CASSVEGPGTQYF.

The V and J genes are TRBV6-1 and TRBJ2-7; weak D call: TRBD1 (5 bases). V was pared by 7 bases and J by 1 base, with 14 bases between. Germline values: CDR1 MNHNS, CDR2 SASEGT. The CDR3 length is 14 residues. The CDR3 DNA reads as TGTGCCAGCATTCAGCAGGGAACATCCTACGAGCAGTACTTC. Residues: CASIQQGTSYEQYF.

The chain recombines TRBV30 with TRBJ1-1, with 7 nucleotides matching TRBD1. Germline V lookup: CDR1 GTSNPN, CDR2 SVGIG (reference sequence). CDR3 length equals 13 residues. V gave up 0 bases and J gave up 11 bases; unmatched junction bases: 9. This CDR3 is CAWSVLRTGRAFF. In nucleotides, the CDR3 is TGTGCCTGGAGTGTACTTCGGACAGGACGGGCTTTCTTT.

The rearrangement joins TRBV30 to TRBJ2-1; 11 nucleotides match TRBD1. V lost 5 bases and J lost 8; bases outside the gene matches: 11. Germline-derived CDR1 and CDR2 are GTSNPN and SVGIG (reference sequence). CDR3 length: 15 residues. The chain's CDR3 is CAWDPVGQGADEQFF. Here the CDR3 DNA reads TGTGCCTGGGACCCCGTAGGACAGGGGGCCGATGAGCAGTTCTTC.

This clone was counted a few times. The chain is built from TRBV6-4 and TRBJ2-3; 15 positions agree with TRBD2. Germline V gene data show CDR1 as MRHNA and CDR2 as SNTAGT. Losses at the gene ends were 2 bases for V and 4 bases for J; bases not matched to a gene: 1. The length of the CDR3 is 16 residues. Here the CDR3 reads CASSDGLAGGPDTQYF. In DNA form, the CDR3 reads TGTGCCAGCAGTGACGGACTAGCGGGGGGGCCAGATACGCAGTATTTT.

This rearrangement joins TRBV5-6 to TRBJ2-7; D gene unclear. The V and J ends lost 0 bases and 3 bases respectively, with 10 bases between them. Germline V gene sequence: CDR1 SGHDT, CDR2 YYEEEE. The CDR3 is made up of 14 amino acids. The CDR3 DNA is TGTGCCAGCAGCTTGGGGTCTAGTTTCTACGAGCAGTACTTC. Amino acids: CASSLGSSFYEQYF.

The chain combines TRBV5-1 with TRBJ2-1; 8 bases align to TRBD2. The CDR3 is 18 amino acids. V gave up 0 bases and J gave up 4 bases; unmatched junction bases: 12. Germline-derived CDR1 and CDR2 are SGHRS and YFSETQ. Here the CDR3 DNA reads TGCGCCAGCAGCTTGGGGATCTTCCGACTAGCGCAGTACAATGAGCAGTTCTTC. Translating gives CASSLGIFRLAQYNEQFF.

Comments on this clone: The junction shows a germline mismatch at one end, possibly a read error. The J gene is TRBJ1-5, the V gene TRBV7-2; weak D call: TRBD1 (5 bases). Germline CDR1 SGHTA, CDR2 FQGNSA. This CDR3 contains 14 residues. The CDR3 reads CASSPRAAHQPQNF. In nucleotides, the CDR3 is TGTGCCAGCAGCCCCAGGGCTGCGCACCAGCCCCAGAATTTT. Together with reference TRBV7-2 and TRBJ1-5, the CDR3 gives the full variable domain: GAGVSQSPSNKVTEKGKDVELRCDPISGHTALYWYRQSLGQGLEFLIYFQGNSAPDKSGLPSDRFSAERTGGSVSTLTIQRTQQEDSAVYLCASSPRAAHQPQNFGDGTRLSIL.

The J gene is TRBJ2-2, the V gene TRBV5-1, with D tentatively TRBD1 (6 bases). V dropped 4 bases and J dropped 0 bases, with 10 bases sitting between them. Germline V gene lookup returns CDR1 SGHRS and CDR2 YFSETQ. This CDR3 comprises 15 residues. This CDR3 reads CASSPGTTNTGELFF. The CDR3 DNA reads TGCGCCAGCAGCCCCGGGACAACGAACACCGGGGAGCTGTTTTTT.

The chain carries TRBV5-1 and TRBJ1-2, with a tentative D call TRBD1 (6 bases). Germline assignment: CDR1 SGHRS and CDR2 YFSETQ. This CDR3 region has 14 residues. Trimming cost V 0 bases and J 8 bases, with 14 bases left between them. CDR3 bases: TGCGCCAGCAGCTTGGCCAACAGGGTAGGGGGCTACACCTTC. It codes for CASSLANRVGGYTF.

The chain recombines TRBV2 with TRBJ1-5, with D perhaps TRBD1 (5 bases). Deletions cut 3 bases from V and 1 base from J, with 7 bases between. This CDR3 has 14 residues. Germline V CDR1 and CDR2: SNHLY, FYNNEI. The CDR3 DNA reads as TGTGCCAGCAGTGAGCAGGGAAGCAATCAGCCCCAGCATTTT. It translates to CASSEQGSNQPQHF.

In this sample, this clone turned up once. The chain is built from TRBV2 and TRBJ2-7; 8 bases agree with TRBD1. The CDR3 runs 15 residues. J was trimmed by 2 bases and V by 4 bases; bases with no gene match: 7. Germline V gives CDR1 SNHLY, CDR2 FYNNEI. The CDR3 sequence is CASSGSRTGTYEQYF. The CDR3 bases are TGTGCCAGCAGTGGGTCCAGGACAGGGACCTACGAGCAGTACTTC.

This chain's CDR3 is CASSYSAGGGTEAFF. Here the CDR3 DNA reads TGTGCCAGCAGTTACTCGGCAGGCGGGGGAACTGAAGCTTTCTTT. The rearrangement uses TRBV6-5 and TRBJ1-1; D might be TRBD1 (5 bases). The CDR3 length is 15 residues. With 0 bases removed from V and 5 bases from J, the gap between germline ends came to 13 bases. CDR1 is MNHEY, CDR2 SVGAGI, per germline.

The rearrangement joins TRBV19 to TRBJ2-3; TRBD2 aligns across 8 bases. With V trimmed by 5 bases and J by 3 bases, 4 bases remained unmatched. CDR3 length equals 14 residues. Germline V gene sequence: CDR1 LNHDA, CDR2 SQIVND (reference sequence). The CDR3 DNA follows: TGTGCCAGTAGTCTCGCGGGGGGAACAGATACGCAGTATTTT. Its translation: CASSLAGGTDTQYF.

This chain joins TRBV2 and TRBJ1-1; a possible D gene is TRBD1 (5 bases). The CDR3 is made up of 12 amino acids. Germline loops: CDR1 SNHLY, CDR2 FYNNEI. The CDR3 bases are TGTTCCCCCGTCACAGGGAACACTGAAGCTTTCTTT. This translates into CSPVTGNTEAFF.

The genes are TRBV7-2 and TRBJ2-1; maybe TRBD2 (5 bases). The CDR3 extends over 16 amino acids. Trimming pared 1 base from V and 4 bases from J, leaving 14 bases between. Germline values: CDR1 SGHTA, CDR2 FQGNSA. CDR3 bases: TGTGCCAGCAGCTTAGGTCAGACTATGATTTACAATGAGCAGTTCTTC. Its translation is CASSLGQTMIYNEQFF.

The rearrangement uses TRBV5-1 and TRBJ1-1, with 12 bases that match TRBD1. This CDR3 contains 17 residues. The germline CDR1 and CDR2 sequences are SGHRS and YFSETQ. With V trimmed by 0 bases and J by 3 bases, 6 bases remained unmatched. The DNA of the CDR3 is TGCGCCAGCAGCTTGGAGGGGACAGGGGGCGCTGACACTGAAGCTTTCTTT. Translating it yields CASSLEGTGGADTEAFF.

The V call is TRBV29-1, the J call TRBJ2-1, with 12 nucleotides matching TRBD2. V lost 6 bases to trimming and J lost 7 bases; unmatched junction nucleotides: 7. Per germline, CDR1 SQVTM and CDR2 ANQGSEA. The CDR3 loop spans 14 amino acids. The CDR3 protein is CSVAGLAGLNEQFF. DNA for the CDR3: TGCAGCGTCGCGGGACTAGCGGGTTTAAATGAGCAGTTCTTC.

The V gene is TRBV19, the J gene TRBJ1-1, with TRBD1 identical over 7 bases. The CDR3 runs to 15 residues. Per germline, CDR1 LNHDA and CDR2 SQIVND (reference sequence). V lost 5 bases to trimming and J lost 6 bases; unmatched junction nucleotides: 12. Here the CDR3 reads CASSEGGPGRPEAFF. Here the CDR3 DNA reads TGTGCCAGTAGTGAAGGGGGCCCAGGGCGGCCTGAAGCTTTCTTT.

This clone was found a few times. The chain joins TRBV6-1 to TRBJ1-1, with D hard to call. V was clipped by 2 bases and J by 8 bases, with 15 bases between them. CDR3 size: 14 residues. Germline V gene data show CDR1 as MNHNS and CDR2 as SASEGT. The chain's CDR3 is CASSEMLLSGEAFF. In DNA form, the CDR3 reads TGTGCCAGCAGTGAAATGCTACTCTCGGGGGAAGCTTTCTTT.

This rearrangement joins TRBV7-2 to TRBJ2-7; the D gene is possibly TRBD1 (6 bases). The CDR3 spans 13 residues. The V end was cut by 5 bases, the J end by 4 bases, with 12 bases between. CDR1 and CDR2 from the germline V gene are SGHTA and FQGNSA. CDR3 in DNA: TGTGCCAGCAGCGGGGGCCCCACATACGAGCAGTACTTC. Encoded protein: CASSGGPTYEQYF.

The gene calls are TRBV5-1 and TRBJ2-5; D not resolved. The J call may be incorrect, as the DNA end agrees better with TRBJ2-7. CDR3 size: 12 residues. Germline V gives CDR1 SGHRS, CDR2 YFSETQ. The CDR3 coding sequence is TGCGCCAGCAGCTCCGGTTCCTACGAGCAGTACTTC. This codes for CASSSGSYEQYF.

The chain recombines TRBV6-5 with TRBJ2-2; D uncertain. CDR3 length: 13 amino acids. Germline CDR1 and CDR2: MNHEY and SVGAGI. Deletions cut 7 bases from V and 6 bases from J, with 12 bases between. CDR3 in amino acids: CASTQLVAGELFF. CDR3 nucleotides: TGTGCCAGCACGCAGTTGGTGGCCGGGGAGCTGTTTTTT.

CDR3 in DNA: TGTGCCTGGAGTGGCCTAGCGGGGCTTGGTGAGCAGTACTTC. Protein product: CAWSGLAGLGEQYF. The chain is built from TRBV30 and TRBJ2-7; 9 positions match TRBD2. Trimming removed 1 base from V and 7 bases from J; junction bases left unmatched: 8. The CDR3 is made up of 14 amino acids. Germline loops: CDR1 GTSNPN, CDR2 SVGIG (reference sequence).